This paragraph covers one T cell receptor (beta chain) sequence. This clonotype showed up many times. Its specific antigen is unknown. No per-base quality is available; no much larger clone lies one base away. TCR beta CDR3 regions were amplified from RNA transcripts. For the first round of RT-PCR on the TCR CDR3, the HTBI primer set was used together with the Qiagen OneStep RT-PCR kit. A second multiplex PCR round built the libraries, followed by size selection and purification. Paired-end sequencing of the libraries was performed with 100 bp reads on an Illumina HiSeq2000. The published analysis was carried out like this. Raw data were processed with SOAPnuke, discarding reads with adapters, uncalled bases, mean Phred below 15, or no exact constant-primer or identifier match. COPE v1.2.5 was used to merge high-quality paired reads, and clonotypes were defined as unique nucleotide sequences. Clonotypes were aligned to IMGT TRBV, TRBD and TRBJ reference segments using MiTCR v1.1. The analysis was restricted to V-J combinations with a frequency above 0.0001, which together covered 99% to 99.2% of the repertoires. A TCS score was defined as the ratio of F50 (clonal expansion) to E x V (chaos), with BLOSUM62-based TCRdist applied between CDR3 peptides within each V-J. Welch's t-statistics and random forest reduced 514 V-J features to roughly 13, which were used in a naive Bayes classifier (R e1071). TCRdb took the public reads, trimmed them with fastp at Q25, ran MiXCR for clone calling and kept in-frame beta chains. Rows matching on CDR3 protein sequence are summarized as one entry with the most common DNA and genes. The V and J calls reflect TCRdb's pipeline rather than the authors' work. The sample has 280,000 or so distinct CDR3 sequences on record, 12% to 15% of them singletons. The top ten hold over 25% of the sample.

The data are from a study of T cells in Graves' hyperthyroidism and ophthalmopathy (dated 2019 in TCRdb). Background for the entire study: Peripheral blood was collected at initial diagnosis, before any treatment. Once sampling was done, hyperthyroidism patients were given methimazole at a starting dose of 30 mg daily, whereas ophthalmopathy patients were given high-dose intravenous methylprednisolone. To identify TCR V-J signatures that set the groups apart, the researchers used a discovery cohort of about a hundred patients, made up of about 44 with Graves' ophthalmopathy and some 55 with stable Graves' hyperthyroidism. The approximately 100 discovery patients were randomly split 7:3 into training and test sets. An independent validation cohort of under 20 hyperthyroidism patients and about 16 patients who later progressed to ophthalmopathy tested prospective prediction of ophthalmopathy. TCR Vbeta CDR3 sequencing of some 140 peripheral blood samples (under 45 ophthalmopathy, approximately 80 hyperthyroidism and approximately 17 progressor patients) is reported in the paper. The study also compared thyroid tissue and blood T-cell repertoires from several Graves' hyperthyroidism patients.

CDR1 DFQATT and CDR2 SNEGSKA are derived from the germline V gene (reference sequence). The CDR3 spans 15 residues, from the cysteine through the phenylalanine. The CDR3 DNA has 45 bases and is translated from base 1. V is pruned by 5 bases and J by 5 bases, leaving 14 bases of the junction without a gene match. General conclusions and limits of the study: No statistical method was used to fix the sample size in advance, and group allocation was not hidden from the investigators. Most expanded thyroid clonotypes (frequency above 0.001) were also detected in blood, a finding suggesting that blood repertoires may reflect thyroid immune responses. In validation, progression to ophthalmopathy was predicted by the model with about 70% sensitivity and roughly 76% specificity, a median of about 6 months before onset. A model built on a 13 V-J signature distinguished ophthalmopathy from stable hyperthyroidism, reaching 85% to 90% sensitivity and around 82% specificity in cross-validation and 80%/75% in testing.

Hyperthyroidism patients were aged 18 to 65 years and newly diagnosed, with disease duration of less than 2 months. Any patient with an uncontrolled infection, another autoimmune disease, pregnancy or lactation was excluded. Diagnoses were established on the basis of clinical symptoms, serum thyroxine and TRAb, thyroid ultrasound, and orbital computed tomography. For progressor patients, blood was drawn at the first diagnosis of hyperthyroidism, before any ophthalmopathy symptoms had appeared. Ficoll-Paque density gradient centrifugation was used to isolate PBMCs from approximately 10 ml of fresh peripheral blood. Progressor patients were defined as those initially diagnosed with Graves' hyperthyroidism in whom ophthalmopathy developed during follow-up. Total RNA was extracted with Trizol reagent, and quality was checked on an Agilent 2100 Bioanalyzer.

The receptor was derived from a woman between 50 and 59 years old with Graves' hyperthyroidism that later progressed to Graves' ophthalmopathy. The chain uses TRBV20-1 and TRBJ2-5; TRBD2 fits 7 bases in the junction. The sequencing input was blood. The DNA sequence is as follows: TGCAGTGCTCTCATGGGGGGGAGGAGCAGCGAGACCCAGTACTTC. Its product reads: CSALMGGRSSETQYF.